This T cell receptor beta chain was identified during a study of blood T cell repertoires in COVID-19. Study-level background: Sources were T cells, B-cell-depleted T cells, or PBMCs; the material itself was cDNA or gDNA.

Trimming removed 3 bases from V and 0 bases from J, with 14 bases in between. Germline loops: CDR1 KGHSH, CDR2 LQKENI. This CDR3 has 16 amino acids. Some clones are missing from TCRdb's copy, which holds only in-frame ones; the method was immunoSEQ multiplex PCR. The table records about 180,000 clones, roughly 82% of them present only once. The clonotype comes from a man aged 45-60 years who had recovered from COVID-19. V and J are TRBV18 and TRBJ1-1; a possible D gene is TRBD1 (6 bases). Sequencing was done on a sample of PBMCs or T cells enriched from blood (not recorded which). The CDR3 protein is CASSPPGAGMNTEAFF. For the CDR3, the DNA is TGTGCCAGCTCACCTCCAGGGGCAGGCATGAACACTGAAGCTTTCTTT.